The 18 T cell receptor beta chains below were found in one sample sequenced in a study of human T cells and chemical hapten exposure. One entry per CDR3 protein results from TCRdb running MiXCR on the RACE reads. Altogether around 180,000 distinct CDR3 sequences are present, roughly 30% being singletons, with the ten largest covering about 2.8%. Time point defined: pre-sensitization, week 0. Treatment of the sample: therapeutic diphenylcyclopropenone sensitization with weekly scalp DPC. The sample here was whole blood, taken in connection with sensitization to the hapten diphenylcyclopropenone (DPC). The receptors derive from a woman under 40 with alopecia areata. Some clones in this sample may be carry-over from other donors' samples.

The rearrangement joins TRBV27 to TRBJ2-7; 10 bases are a match to TRBD1. Unmatched junction bases numbered 3, after V lost 5 bases and J lost 2 bases. The CDR3 has 14 residues. CDR1 and CDR2 from the germline V gene are MNHEY and SMNVEV (reference sequence). Written as DNA, the CDR3 is TGTGCCAGCAGTATCGGACAGGGGGCCTACGAGCAGTACTTC. Residues: CASSIGQGAYEQYF.

V and J are TRBV5-5 and TRBJ2-4, with D unclear. Germline CDR1 SGHKS, CDR2 YYEKEE (reference sequence). The CDR3 covers 15 residues. With 4 bases removed from V and 0 bases from J, the gap between germline ends came to 11 bases. Written as DNA, the CDR3 is TGTGCCAGCAGCAAGGACGGCCTAGCCAAAAACATTCAGTACTTC. Translation gives CASSKDGLAKNIQYF.

This clonotype was detected only a few times. V and J are TRBV24-1 and TRBJ1-1, with a tentative D call TRBD1 (6 bases). Germline values: CDR1 KGHDR, CDR2 SFDVKD. The CDR3 sequence is 14 residues long. Trimming took off 10 bases at V and 1 base at J, with 15 bases between the two ends. CDR3 DNA: TGTGCCACAAGCCCGGGGGGCCAGAACACTGAAGCTTTCTTT. Protein: CATSPGGQNTEAFF.

This clonotype was recorded a few times. The rearrangement uses TRBV10-3 and TRBJ2-5; no clear D. Trimming cost V 8 bases and J 5 bases, with 15 bases left between them. Germline V CDR1 and CDR2: ENHRY, SYGVKD. This CDR3 comprises 13 residues. DNA for the CDR3: TGTGCCATCCTCGGCGGACCGGGTGAGACCCAGTACTTC. Its protein is CAILGGPGETQYF.

In its sample, this clonotype was seen once. V usage is TRBV6-2 or TRBV6-3 and J usage is TRBJ2-3; D not certain. With 7 bases removed from V and 1 base from J, the gap between germline ends came to 9 bases. The CDR3 extends over 13 amino acids. Germline V gives CDR1 MNHEY, CDR2 SVGEGT. CDR3 region: CASTMDGTDTQYF. CDR3 in DNA: TGTGCCAGCACCATGGACGGCACAGATACGCAGTATTTT.

This clonotype appeared many times. The chain combines TRBV2 with TRBJ1-6; no definite D call. Germline-derived CDR1 and CDR2 are SNHLY and FYNNEI. This CDR3 spans 11 amino acids. Trimming left V 2 bases short and J 10 bases short, with 3 bases between. CDR3 bases: TGTGCCAGCAGTGAAAAATCACCCCTCCACTTT. Amino acid sequence: CASSEKSPLHF.

The chain couples TRBV5-1 to TRBJ2-1; 9 bases align to TRBD1. From germline, CDR1 is SGHRS and CDR2 YFSETQ. The CDR3 contains 15 residues. V lost 5 bases and J lost 6; bases outside the gene matches: 9. In DNA form, the CDR3 reads TGCGCCAGCAGTTCACAGGGGGCAGGGTTCAATGAGCAGTTCTTC. Protein sequence: CASSSQGAGFNEQFF.

This clonotype was seen more than once but under ten times. The gene calls are TRBV15 and TRBJ1-5; D gene ambiguous. Trimming left V 0 bases short and J 2 bases short, with 8 bases between. This CDR3 contains 15 residues. Germline CDR1 is LNHNV and CDR2 is YYDKDF (reference sequence). CDR3 DNA: TGTGCCACCAGCAGAGACCCCCAAGGCAATCAGCCCCAGCATTTT. The encoded protein is CATSRDPQGNQPQHF.

Only a few counts were recorded for this clonotype. The V gene is TRBV20-1, the J gene TRBJ2-2; the match to TRBD2 covers 7 bases. This CDR3 comprises 14 residues. The ends lost 5 bases at V and 0 bases at J; junction bases unmatched: 3. Germline V gene lookup returns CDR1 DFQATT and CDR2 SNEGSKA (reference sequence). The CDR3 region has the DNA TGCAGTGCTTCTAGCGGCCCGAACACCGGGGAGCTGTTTTTT. It translates to CSASSGPNTGELFF.

The chain is built from TRBV3-1 and TRBJ1-5; D uncertain. The V gene lost 1 base and the J gene lost 7 bases, with 11 bases spanning the gap. Per germline, CDR1 LGHDT and CDR2 YNNKEL (reference sequence). The CDR3 sequence is 14 residues long. The CDR3 DNA follows: TGTGCCAGCAGCCAAGGTTCTGTGAACCAGCCCCAGCATTTT. It codes for CASSQGSVNQPQHF.

The gene calls are TRBV6-6 and TRBJ2-1; 7 nucleotides align to TRBD2. The CDR3 loop spans 16 amino acids. With 6 bases clipped from V and 1 base from J, the junction kept 9 bases outside the gene matches. The V gene's germline CDR1 is MNHNY and CDR2 SVGAGI (reference sequence). The CDR3 reads CASSPHASGSYNEQFF. The CDR3 DNA sequence: TGTGCCAGCAGCCCGCATGCTAGCGGTTCCTACAATGAGCAGTTCTTC.

The rearrangement links TRBV7-8 to TRBJ1-1; no firm D call. CDR1 is SGHVS, CDR2 FQNEAQ, per germline. The CDR3 totals 13 residues. V was clipped by 5 bases and J by 0 bases, with 7 bases between them. DNA of the CDR3: TGTGCCAGCAGCGCCAAACTGAACACTGAAGCTTTCTTT. This encodes CASSAKLNTEAFF.

The chain uses TRBV4-3 and TRBJ1-1; D remains unclear. Trimming pared 4 bases from V and 1 base from J, leaving 16 bases between. Germline CDR1 reads LGHNA; CDR2 reads YSLEER. This CDR3 comprises 16 residues. The CDR3 loop reads CASSLFSMGENTEAFF. The DNA of the CDR3 is TGCGCCAGCAGCCTTTTCTCTATGGGTGAGAACACTGAAGCTTTCTTT.

The chain has TRBV9 and TRBJ2-1; 10 bases agree with TRBD2. Trimming at V came to 4 bases and at J to 4 bases, leaving 11 bases not matched to a gene. The CDR3 extends over 17 amino acids. Germline loops: CDR1 SGDLS, CDR2 YYNGEE. The CDR3 here is CASSLRLGSGGYNEQFF. The CDR3 DNA is TGTGCCAGCAGCCTACGACTGGGTAGCGGGGGGTACAATGAGCAGTTCTTC.

This clonotype was seen more than once but under ten times. The chain is built from TRBV5-1 and TRBJ1-6, with D maybe TRBD1 (5 bases). Germline V gene lookup returns CDR1 SGHRS and CDR2 YFSETQ. This CDR3 region has 16 residues. V lost 6 bases and J lost 1, with 14 bases in between. CDR3 bases: TGCGCCAGCACCCCTAGGGGTTCATCCTATAATTCACCCCTCCACTTT. As protein: CASTPRGSSYNSPLHF.

The chain links TRBV23-1 to TRBJ2-6; D could derive from TRBD1 or TRBD2 (5 bases each). TRBV23-1 is marked as an open reading frame, function uncertain. The V end was cut by 2 bases, the J end by 3 bases, with 11 bases between. This CDR3 has 16 residues. The CDR3: CASSQSWGSGANVLTF. In nucleotides, the CDR3 is TGCGCCAGCAGTCAAAGTTGGGGGAGTGGGGCCAACGTCCTGACTTTC.

V usage is TRBV20-1 and J usage is TRBJ2-3; 7 bases line up with TRBD2. J was trimmed by 6 bases and V by 2 bases; bases with no gene match: 14. Germline V gene data show CDR1 as DFQATT and CDR2 as SNEGSKA (reference sequence). The CDR3 is 16 amino acids. The DNA for the CDR3 is TGCAGTGCTAGACCCACCTTGGGAGGGCCTTTTGATACGCAGTATTTT. Amino acids: CSARPTLGGPFDTQYF.

The V gene is TRBV20-1, the J gene TRBJ2-1; possible D gene TRBD2, 5 bases. The germline V gene encodes CDR1 DFQATT and CDR2 SNEGSKA (reference sequence). V lost 5 bases and J lost 5, with 13 bases in between. The CDR3 runs 13 residues. The CDR3 region is CSAPPAGNNEQFF. As DNA, the CDR3 is TGCAGTGCTCCTCCGGCCGGGAACAATGAGCAGTTCTTC.